The 3 T cell receptor beta chains in this list originate from one sample, sequenced in a study of shared clonotypes between healthy human individuals. CD45RO negativity and positive selection for CCR7 defined naive CD8 cells, a population that excluded terminally differentiated effector memory CD45RA+ cells. Sequencing used immunoSEQ multiplex PCR; TCRdb keeps in-frame clones, though not all of them. The sample lists 700,000 to 950,000 clones, approximately 96% seen once, with under 0.25% in the top ten. The sequenced sample consisted of naive CD8+ T cells sorted from blood. The receptors stem from a man younger than 45 in good health.

The chain links TRBV5-6 to TRBJ2-2; D call uncertain. V lost 6 bases and J 8 bases, leaving 11 bases between the germline ends. CDR3 length equals 12 residues. In germline, CDR1 is SGHDT, CDR2 YYEEEE. CDR3 region: CASTALRGELFF. The CDR3 region has the DNA TGTGCCAGCACCGCTTTAAGGGGGGAGCTGTTTTTT.

This clone was seen a single time. The CDR3 DNA is TGTGCCACCAGCAGAGGTGGGACAGACAATCAGCCCCAGCATTTT. This codes for CATSRGGTDNQPQHF. This chain connects TRBV15 to TRBJ1-5, with 7 bases aligning to TRBD1. Unmatched junction bases numbered 3, after V lost 1 base and J lost 3 bases. The germline V gene has CDR1 LNHNV and CDR2 YYDKDF (reference sequence). The CDR3 runs 15 residues.

The rearrangement joins TRBV10-3 to TRBJ2-7; TRBD1 or TRBD2 may be the D gene (6 bases each). CDR1 ENHRY and CDR2 SYGVKD come from the germline V gene. V lost 6 bases and J lost 3, with 12 bases in between. This CDR3 has 13 amino acids. The CDR3 protein is CAISGGTLYEQYF. In nucleotides, the CDR3 is TGTGCCATCAGCGGGGGCACCCTCTACGAGCAGTACTTC.